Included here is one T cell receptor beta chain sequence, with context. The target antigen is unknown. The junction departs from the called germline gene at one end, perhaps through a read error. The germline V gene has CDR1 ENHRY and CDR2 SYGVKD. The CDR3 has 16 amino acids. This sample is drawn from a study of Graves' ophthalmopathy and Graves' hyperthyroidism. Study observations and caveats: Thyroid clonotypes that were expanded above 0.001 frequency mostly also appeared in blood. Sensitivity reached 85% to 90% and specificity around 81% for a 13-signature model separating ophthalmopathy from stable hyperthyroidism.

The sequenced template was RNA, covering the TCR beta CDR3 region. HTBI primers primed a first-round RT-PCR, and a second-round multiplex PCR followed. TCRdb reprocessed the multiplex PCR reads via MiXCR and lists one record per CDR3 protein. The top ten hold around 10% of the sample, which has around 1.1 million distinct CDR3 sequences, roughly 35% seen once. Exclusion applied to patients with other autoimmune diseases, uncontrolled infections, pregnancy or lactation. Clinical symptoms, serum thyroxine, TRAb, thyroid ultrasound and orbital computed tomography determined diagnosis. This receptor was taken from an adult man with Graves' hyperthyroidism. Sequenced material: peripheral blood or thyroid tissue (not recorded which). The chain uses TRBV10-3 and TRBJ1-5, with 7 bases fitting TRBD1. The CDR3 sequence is CAISDPRGQGNEPQHF. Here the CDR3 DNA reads TGTGCCATCAGTGACCCGAGGGGGCAGGGCAATGAGCCCCAGCATTTT.